A selection of T cell receptor beta chains follows, all from one sample in a study of monozygotic twins with inflammatory bowel disease. TCRdb derives one entry per CDR3 protein from the 5' RACE reads, leaving out DNA. The repertoire table contains under 150,000 distinct CDR3 sequences. Source material: blood. These receptors were collected from a human donor with ulcerative colitis or Crohn's disease, or a healthy co-twin of an affected twin (not recorded which). The CDR3 runs from the conserved cysteine through the conserved F or W. Each record gives: CDR3 protein, V gene, J gene.

CDR3: CSVEEFGVAEKLFF; V: TRBV29-1; J: TRBJ1-4
CDR3: CASSTRTVIEQYF; V: TRBV25-1; J: TRBJ2-7
CDR3: CSASLQTNTGELFF; V: TRBV20-1; J: TRBJ2-2
CDR3: CASSFDRNYGYTF; V: TRBV5-1; J: TRBJ1-2
CDR3: CASSYTQGQGNTEAFF; V: TRBV4-1; J: TRBJ1-1
CDR3: CAWTRVRRDTQYF; V: TRBV30; J: TRBJ2-3
CDR3: CSARGRRNTGELFF; V: TRBV20-1; J: TRBJ2-2
CDR3: CSARGQGQIRNEKLFF; V: TRBV20-1; J: TRBJ1-4
CDR3: CASSFPPPGPDTQYF; V: TRBV7-2; J: TRBJ2-3
CDR3: CSARTIKNTGELFF; V: TRBV20-1; J: TRBJ2-2
CDR3: CASSPQDRVYGYTF; V: TRBV7-2; J: TRBJ1-2
CDR3: CATSREKQGSGYTF; V: TRBV15; J: TRBJ1-2
CDR3: CASSFTGNTGELFF; V: TRBV6-5; J: TRBJ2-2
CDR3: CATSDTGTSGADTQYF; V: TRBV24-1; J: TRBJ2-3
CDR3: CASSTGRTPEAIF; V: TRBV5-1; J: TRBJ1-1
CDR3: CASSRQGLSEKLFF; V: TRBV7-9; J: TRBJ1-4
CDR3: CASSWDIQETQYF; V: TRBV5-1; J: TRBJ2-5
CDR3: CRPVAPHPEQFF; V: TRBV20-1; J: TRBJ2-1
CDR3: CAISDPAGVSSYNEQFF; V: TRBV10-3; J: TRBJ2-1
CDR3: CASSRRPGTYNEQFF; V: TRBV14; J: TRBJ2-1
CDR3: CSARDWGQGLSDTQYF; V: TRBV20-1; J: TRBJ2-3
CDR3: CASSLEYRGGQPQHF; V: TRBV7-2; J: TRBJ1-5
CDR3: CSAPGAMNTEAFF; V: TRBV20-1; J: TRBJ1-1
CDR3: CASSLAGQDYGETQYF; V: TRBV28; J: TRBJ2-5
CDR3: CASSPAPVDTQYF; V: TRBV5-1; J: TRBJ2-3
CDR3: CASSLAGGGQPQHF; V: TRBV11-1; J: TRBJ1-5